This is a list of T cell receptor beta chains from one sample in a study of shared clonotypes between healthy human individuals. Libraries were prepared by immunoSEQ multiplex PCR; TCRdb keeps only in-frame clonotypes and omits some of them. The data contain a few million clones, roughly 90% of them singletons. Input material: naive CD4+ T cells from PBMCs. Receptors were obtained from a man younger than 35 in good health. Some clones in this sample may be carry-over from other donors' samples. CDR3s include the opening cysteine and the closing phenylalanine or tryptophan. The order of the fields is V gene, J gene, CDR3 protein.

TRBV5-1	TRBJ2-7	CASSPQGYEQYF
TRBV27	TRBJ2-7	CAVGFREQYF
TRBV14	TRBJ2-6	CASARGSSGANVLTF
TRBV6-5	TRBJ2-1	CASSYGSGILNEQFF
TRBV2	TRBJ2-3	CASSLGIAGKDTQYF
TRBV7-3	TRBJ2-3	CASSSSGRPTDTQYF
TRBV7-3	TRBJ2-3	CASSPSSGTDTQYF
TRBV7-2	TRBJ1-5	CASSLEPNQPQHF
TRBV5-1	TRBJ2-3	CASSLGVTVPSTDTQYF
TRBV14	TRBJ2-7	CASSQGTGVPFYEQYF
TRBV28	TRBJ2-7	CASSARLAGNLRAEQYF
TRBV29-1	TRBJ2-5	CSVDDRGTQYF
TRBV15	TRBJ2-1	CATSRAGTASYNEQFF
TRBV14	TRBJ2-2	CASSQDPRLAANTGELFF
TRBV18	TRBJ1-1	CASSSFRAGGEGTEAFF
TRBV16	TRBJ2-7	CASSQSLGQGYEGQYF
TRBV7-3	TRBJ2-1	CASSLYPLAGTGGNEQFF
TRBV30	TRBJ2-2	CAWSAAYLNTGELFF
TRBV14	TRBJ2-4	CASSSPAKNIQYF
TRBV29-1	TRBJ2-1	CSVGELAGARNEQFF
TRBV9	TRBJ2-7	CASSAGHRGGTYEQYF
TRBV5-4	TRBJ1-1	CASSLRQENTEAFF
TRBV30	TRBJ1-2	CAWSPQDSRANYGYTF
TRBV25-1	TRBJ2-1	CASSPDSYNEQFF
TRBV28	TRBJ2-5	CASSLYGGRETQYF
TRBV28	TRBJ1-1	CASRRSRDRGRSEAFF
TRBV7-2	TRBJ1-2	CASSLGSGGYTF
TRBV13	TRBJ1-6	CASSVRDRGSPLHF
TRBV7-9	TRBJ2-7	CASSLVQDSYEQYF
TRBV6-4	TRBJ1-5	CASSAQPNQPQHF
TRBV7-8	TRBJ2-3	CASSSPIAAGGTQYF
TRBV7-3	TRBJ2-7	CASSPRAGRDYEQYF
TRBV5-4	TRBJ1-5	CASSLDRGDQPQHF
TRBV14	TRBJ2-1	CASSQEVGRGGNEQFF
TRBV15	TRBJ1-5	CATSEGYQPQHF
TRBV28	TRBJ1-1	CASSLYREKTEAFF
TRBV9	TRBJ2-5	CASSVQGARETQYF